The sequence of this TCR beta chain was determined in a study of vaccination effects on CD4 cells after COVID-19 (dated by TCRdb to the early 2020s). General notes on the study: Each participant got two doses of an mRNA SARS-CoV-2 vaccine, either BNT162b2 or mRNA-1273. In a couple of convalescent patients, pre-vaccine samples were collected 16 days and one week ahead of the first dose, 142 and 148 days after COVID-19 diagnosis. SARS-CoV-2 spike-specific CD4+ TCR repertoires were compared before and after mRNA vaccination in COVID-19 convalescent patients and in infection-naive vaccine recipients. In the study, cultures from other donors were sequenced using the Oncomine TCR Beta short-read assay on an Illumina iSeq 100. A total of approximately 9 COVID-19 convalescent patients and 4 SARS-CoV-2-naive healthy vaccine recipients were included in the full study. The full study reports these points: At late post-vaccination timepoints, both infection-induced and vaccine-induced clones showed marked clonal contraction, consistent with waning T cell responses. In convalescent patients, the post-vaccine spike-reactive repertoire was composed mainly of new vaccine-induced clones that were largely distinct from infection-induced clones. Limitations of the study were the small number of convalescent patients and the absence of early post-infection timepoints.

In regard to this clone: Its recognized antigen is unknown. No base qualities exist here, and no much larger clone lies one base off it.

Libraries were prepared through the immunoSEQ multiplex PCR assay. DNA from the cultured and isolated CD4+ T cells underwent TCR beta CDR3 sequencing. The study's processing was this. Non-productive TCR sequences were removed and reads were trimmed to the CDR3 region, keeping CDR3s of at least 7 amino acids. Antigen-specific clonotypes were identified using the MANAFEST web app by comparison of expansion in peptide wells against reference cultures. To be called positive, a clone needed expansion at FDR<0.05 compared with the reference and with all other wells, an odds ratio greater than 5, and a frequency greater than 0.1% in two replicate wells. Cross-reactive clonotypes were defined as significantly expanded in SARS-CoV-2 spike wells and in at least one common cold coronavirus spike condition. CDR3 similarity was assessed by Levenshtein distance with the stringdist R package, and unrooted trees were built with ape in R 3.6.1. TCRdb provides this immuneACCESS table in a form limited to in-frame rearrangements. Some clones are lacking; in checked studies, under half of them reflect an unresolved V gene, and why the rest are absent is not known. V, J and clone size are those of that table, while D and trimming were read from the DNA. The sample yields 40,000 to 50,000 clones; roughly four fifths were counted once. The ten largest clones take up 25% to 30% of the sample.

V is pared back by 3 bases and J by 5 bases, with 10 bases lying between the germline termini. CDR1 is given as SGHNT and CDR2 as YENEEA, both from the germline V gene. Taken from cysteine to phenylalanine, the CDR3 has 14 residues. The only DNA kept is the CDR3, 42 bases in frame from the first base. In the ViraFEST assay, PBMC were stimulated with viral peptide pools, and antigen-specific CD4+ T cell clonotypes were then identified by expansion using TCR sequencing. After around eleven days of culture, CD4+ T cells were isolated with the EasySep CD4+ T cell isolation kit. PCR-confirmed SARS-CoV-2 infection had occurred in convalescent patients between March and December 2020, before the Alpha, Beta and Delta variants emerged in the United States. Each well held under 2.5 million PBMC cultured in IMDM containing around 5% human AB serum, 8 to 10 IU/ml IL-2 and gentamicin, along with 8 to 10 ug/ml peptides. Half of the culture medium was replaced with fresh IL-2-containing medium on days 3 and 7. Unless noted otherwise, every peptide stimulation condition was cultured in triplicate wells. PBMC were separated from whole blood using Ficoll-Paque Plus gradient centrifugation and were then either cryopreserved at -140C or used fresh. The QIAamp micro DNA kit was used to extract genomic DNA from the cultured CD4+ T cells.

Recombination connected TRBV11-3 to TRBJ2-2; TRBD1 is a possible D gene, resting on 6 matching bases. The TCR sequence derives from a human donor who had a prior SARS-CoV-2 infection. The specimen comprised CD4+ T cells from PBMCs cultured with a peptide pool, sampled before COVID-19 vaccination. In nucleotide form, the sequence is TGTGCCAGCAGCTTGGGACACTTGACCGGGGAGCTGTTTTTT. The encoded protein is CASSLGHLTGELFF. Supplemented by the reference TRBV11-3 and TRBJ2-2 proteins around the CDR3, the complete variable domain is EAGVVQSPRYKIIEKKQPVAFWCNPISGHNTLYWYLQNLGQGPELLIRYENEEAVDDSQLPKDRFSAERLKGVDSTLKIQPAELGDSAVYLCASSLGHLTGELFFGEGSRLTVL.